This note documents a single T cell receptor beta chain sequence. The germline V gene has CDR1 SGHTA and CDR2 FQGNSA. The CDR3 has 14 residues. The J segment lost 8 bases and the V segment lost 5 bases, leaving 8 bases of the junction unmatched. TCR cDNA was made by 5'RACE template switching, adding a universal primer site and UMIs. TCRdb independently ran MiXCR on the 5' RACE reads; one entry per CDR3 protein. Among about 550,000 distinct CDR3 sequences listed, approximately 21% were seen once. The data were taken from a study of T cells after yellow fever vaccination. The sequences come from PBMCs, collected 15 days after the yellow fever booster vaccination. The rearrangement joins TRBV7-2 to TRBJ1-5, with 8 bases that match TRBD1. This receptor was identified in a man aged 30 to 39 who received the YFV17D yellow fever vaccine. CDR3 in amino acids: CASSRQGAREPQHF. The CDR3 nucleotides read TGTGCCAGCAGCCGTCAGGGGGCTAGGGAGCCCCAGCATTTT.